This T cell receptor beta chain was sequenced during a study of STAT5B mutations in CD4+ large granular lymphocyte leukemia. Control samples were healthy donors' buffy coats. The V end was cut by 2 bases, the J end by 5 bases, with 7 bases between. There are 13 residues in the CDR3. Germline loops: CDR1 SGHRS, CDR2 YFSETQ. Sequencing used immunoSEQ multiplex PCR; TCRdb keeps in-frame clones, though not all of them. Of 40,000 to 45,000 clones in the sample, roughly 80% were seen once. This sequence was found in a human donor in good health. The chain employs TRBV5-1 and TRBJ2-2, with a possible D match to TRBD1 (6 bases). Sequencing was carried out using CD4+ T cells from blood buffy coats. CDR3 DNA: TGCGCCAGCAGCTTAGGGACAACCGGGGAGCTGTTTTTT. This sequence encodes CASSLGTTGELFF.